This T cell receptor beta chain was profiled in a study of blood T cell repertoires in COVID-19 (dated by TCRdb to 2019 to 2021). Describing the broader study: Collaborator samples came from the United States, Italy and Spain and covered acute and convalescent phases of COVID-19. The repertoires were released in a freely available public database meant as a resource for research on the immune response to SARS-CoV-2. Subjects who had been exposed to COVID-19, were actively infected with it, or had recovered from it provided the deeply sampled blood TCRbeta repertoires that made up the dataset. The prospective study material was composed of cDNA or gDNA derived from T cells, B-cell-depleted T cells, or PBMCs. The sample metadata nearly always contained a de-identified subject ID, COVID-19 status, age in years and sex. Where available, HLA class I and class II types were obtained from metadata supplied by the sample provider rather than from assay-based typing. The samples were drawn from the first 160 participants of the ongoing ImmuneRACE study and from 1,200 or so subjects provided by 6 global collaborators. The full study reports these points: The amount of clinical and demographic metadata varied by source and participant and was provided uncurated.

CDR1 and CDR2 (WSHSY, SAAADI) derive from the germline V gene. The CDR3 has 15 amino acids, counting the end cysteine and phenylalanine. This entry keeps only the CDR3 DNA: 45 bases, framed from base 1. V trim: 11 bases; J trim: 3 bases; unmatched bases: 9. This clone was seen repeatedly, ten times or more. The target of this receptor is not known. No much larger clone is present one base from it, and per-base qualities are unavailable. One collaborating source in Seattle enrolled patients during active infection and followed them longitudinally through the course of disease. Whole blood was collected in K2EDTA tubes by collaborating institutions according to the institutions' own protocols. For TCRbeta analysis, collaborator samples were shipped as frozen whole blood, as isolated PBMCs, or as DNA extracted from either sample type. TCRbeta CDR3 regions were amplified from genomic DNA using the immunoSEQ Assay, a bias-controlled multiplex PCR. The authors' pipeline ran thus. Nucleated cell counts per sample were estimated from amplification of reference gene primers within the assay. To quantify the absolute abundance of each unique TCRbeta CDR3 rearrangement, sequence reads were collapsed and filtered. For each sample, productive Simpson clonality was calculated as the square root of Simpson's diversity index across productive rearrangements. As stored in TCRdb, this immuneACCESS dataset retains in-frame rearrangements with V and J assigned. A fraction of the clones does not appear; measured against another copy, unresolved V genes explain less than half of the discrepancy, and the remainder lacks a known reason. The V and J calls and clone size are taken from that table; D and trimming were inferred from the DNA. The sample profile shows around 370,000 clones; roughly 90% of them were found once. The ten largest clones capture approximately 7.4% of the sample.

This chain is built from TRBV10-2 and TRBJ2-2, and 10 junctional nucleotides match TRBD1. Specimen: peripheral blood. This clonotype originated in a woman aged 70-85 years with COVID-19, enrolled during active disease. The DNA sequence follows: TGCGCCGCGCGTTTTGGGACAGGGGACACCGGGGAGCTGTTTTTT. Its coded protein is CAARFGTGDTGELFF.